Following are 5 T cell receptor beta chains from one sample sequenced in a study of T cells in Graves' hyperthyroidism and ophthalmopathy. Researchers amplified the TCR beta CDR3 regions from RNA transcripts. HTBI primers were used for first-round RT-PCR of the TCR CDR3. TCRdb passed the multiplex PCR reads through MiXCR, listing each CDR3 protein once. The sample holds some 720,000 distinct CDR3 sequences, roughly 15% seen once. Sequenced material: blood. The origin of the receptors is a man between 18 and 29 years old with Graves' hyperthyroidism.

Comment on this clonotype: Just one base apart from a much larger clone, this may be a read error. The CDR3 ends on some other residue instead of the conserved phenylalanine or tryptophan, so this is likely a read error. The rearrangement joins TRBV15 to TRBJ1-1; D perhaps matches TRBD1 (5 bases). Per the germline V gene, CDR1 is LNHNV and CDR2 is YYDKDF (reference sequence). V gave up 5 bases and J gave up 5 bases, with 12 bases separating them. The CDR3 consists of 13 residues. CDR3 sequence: CATSGGMATEAFL. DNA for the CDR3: TGTGCCACCAGCGGGGGGATGGCGACTGAAGCTTTCCTT.

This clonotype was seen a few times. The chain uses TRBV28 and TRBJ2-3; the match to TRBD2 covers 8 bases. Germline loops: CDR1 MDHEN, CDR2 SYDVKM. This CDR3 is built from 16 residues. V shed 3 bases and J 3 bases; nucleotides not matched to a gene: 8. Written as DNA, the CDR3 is TGTGCCAGCAGTTTCCCCAGCGGGAGTCGAACAGATACGCAGTATTTT. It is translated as CASSFPSGSRTDTQYF.

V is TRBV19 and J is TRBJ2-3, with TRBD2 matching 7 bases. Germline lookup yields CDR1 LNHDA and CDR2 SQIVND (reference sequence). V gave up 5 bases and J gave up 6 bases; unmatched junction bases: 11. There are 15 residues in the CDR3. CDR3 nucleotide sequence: TGTGCCAGTAGTCCCCAAGCGGGGATAGCGGATACGCAGTATTTT. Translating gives CASSPQAGIADTQYF. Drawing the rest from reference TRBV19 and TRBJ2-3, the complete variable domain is DGGITQSPKYLFRKEGQNVTLSCEQNLNHDAMYWYRQDPGQGLRLIYYSQIVNDFQKGDIAEGYSVSREKKESFPLTVTSAQKNPTAFYLCASSPQAGIADTQYFGPGTRLTVL.

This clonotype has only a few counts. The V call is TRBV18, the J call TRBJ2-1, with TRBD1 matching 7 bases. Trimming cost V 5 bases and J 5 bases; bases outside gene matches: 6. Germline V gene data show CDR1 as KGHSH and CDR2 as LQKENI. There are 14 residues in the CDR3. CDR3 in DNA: TGTGCCAGCTCAGGAAACAGGGGAGACAATGAGCAGTTCTTC. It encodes CASSGNRGDNEQFF.

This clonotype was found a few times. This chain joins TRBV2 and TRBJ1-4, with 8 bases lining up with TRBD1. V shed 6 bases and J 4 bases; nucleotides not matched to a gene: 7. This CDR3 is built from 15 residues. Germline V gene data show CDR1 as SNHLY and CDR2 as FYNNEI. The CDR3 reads CASRPDRGGNEKLFF. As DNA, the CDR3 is TGTGCCAGCAGACCCGACAGGGGCGGTAATGAAAAACTGTTTTTT. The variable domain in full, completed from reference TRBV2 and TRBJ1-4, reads EPEVTQTPSHQVTQMGQEVILRCVPISNHLYFYWYRQILGQKVEFLVSFYNNEISEKSEIFDDQFSVERPDGSNFTLKIRSTKLEDSAMYFCASRPDRGGNEKLFFGSGTQLSVL.